This T cell receptor beta chain appears in the sequencing data of a study of blood T cells in healthy people across ages. Study details: About one barcoded TCR beta cDNA was captured per two T cells. Study conclusions and caveats: More naive CD4+ cells and higher diversity marked long-lived donors relative to aged donors.

A second PCR of roughly 7 to 11 cycles used a sample-barcoded 5' primer and a J-beta primer mix. Each single sample gave us at least 2.5 million CDR3-containing paired-end reads. TCRdb passed the 5' RACE reads through MiXCR, listing each CDR3 protein once. Here the sample spans hundreds of thousands of distinct CDR3 sequences, roughly 48% being singletons. About this clonotype: Its cognate antigen is unknown.

Germline V lookup: CDR1 SGHTA, CDR2 FQGNSA. V gave up 1 base and J gave up 1 base, with 8 bases separating them. The CDR3 is 14 amino acids. The clonotype comes from a man aged 80 or over in good health. This chain uses TRBV7-2 with TRBJ2-7; D is unresolved. Sequencing input: blood. CDR3 nucleotides: TGTGCCAGCAGCTTAGGTGTCCAATCCTACGAGCAGTACTTC. Translated, it gives CASSLGVQSYEQYF.